This TCR beta chain was sequenced in a study of early T cells in non-severe SARS-CoV-2 infection. On the study more broadly: Bulk RNA taken from unsorted whole blood was sequenced, leaving chains unpaired.

Germline V gene lookup returns CDR1 LGHNA and CDR2 YNFKEQ. V was shortened by 0 bases and J by 6 bases, with 19 bases between the two germline ends. The CDR3 consists of 17 residues. The table lists this clonotype with a few counts. Tagging with unique molecular identifiers was applied to individual cDNA molecules. One entry per CDR3 protein results from TCRdb running MiXCR on the 5' RACE reads. The sample contains around 82,000 distinct CDR3 sequences, 11% of which appear only once. This receptor was taken from an adult who was a healthcare worker with PCR-confirmed SARS-CoV-2 infection or an uninfected control (not recorded which). The sample consisted of whole blood. The V and J genes are TRBV4-2 and TRBJ2-3; D ambiguous. CDR3 sequence: CASSQDKRSSTRDTQYF. The CDR3 DNA reads TGTGCCAGCAGCCAAGATAAGCGTTCGTCCACAAGGGATACGCAGTATTTT.